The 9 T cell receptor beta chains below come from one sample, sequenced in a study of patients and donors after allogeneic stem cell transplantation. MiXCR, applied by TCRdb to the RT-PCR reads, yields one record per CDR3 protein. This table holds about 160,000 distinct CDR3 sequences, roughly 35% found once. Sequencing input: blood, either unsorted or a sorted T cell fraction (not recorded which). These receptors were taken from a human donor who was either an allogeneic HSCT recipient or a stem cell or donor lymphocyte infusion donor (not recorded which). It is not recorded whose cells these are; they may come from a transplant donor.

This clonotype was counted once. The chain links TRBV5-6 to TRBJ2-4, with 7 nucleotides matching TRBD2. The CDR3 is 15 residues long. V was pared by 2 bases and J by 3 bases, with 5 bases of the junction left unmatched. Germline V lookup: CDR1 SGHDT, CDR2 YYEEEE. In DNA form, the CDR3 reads TGTGCCAGCAGCTTTATCCAGCGGGACAAAAACATTCAGTACTTC. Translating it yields CASSFIQRDKNIQYF. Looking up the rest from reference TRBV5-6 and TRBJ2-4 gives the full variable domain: DAGVTQSPTHLIKTRGQQVTLRCSPKSGHDTVSWYQQALGQGPQFIFQYYEEEERQRGNFPDRFSGHQFPNYSSELNVNALLLGDSALYLCASSFIQRDKNIQYFGAGTRLSVL.

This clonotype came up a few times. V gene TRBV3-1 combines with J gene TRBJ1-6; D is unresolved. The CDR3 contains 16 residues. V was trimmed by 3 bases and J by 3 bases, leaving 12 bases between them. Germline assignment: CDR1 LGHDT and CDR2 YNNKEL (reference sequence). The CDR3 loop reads CASSQPGPNYNSPLHF. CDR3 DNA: TGTGCCAGCAGCCAGCCGGGTCCCAACTATAATTCACCCCTCCACTTT.

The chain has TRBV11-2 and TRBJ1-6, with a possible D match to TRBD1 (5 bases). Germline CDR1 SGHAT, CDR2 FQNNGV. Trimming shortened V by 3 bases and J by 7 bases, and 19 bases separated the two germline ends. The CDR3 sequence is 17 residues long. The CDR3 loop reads CASSFGQGSGLNSPLHF. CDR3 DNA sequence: TGTGCCAGCAGCTTCGGGCAGGGATCGGGACTAAATTCACCCCTCCACTTT.

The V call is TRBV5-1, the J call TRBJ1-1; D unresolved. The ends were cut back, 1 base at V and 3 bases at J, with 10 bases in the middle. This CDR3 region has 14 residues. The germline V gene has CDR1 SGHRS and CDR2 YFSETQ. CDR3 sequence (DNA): TGCGCCAGCAGCTTGACGGGGTGGGACACTGAAGCTTTCTTT. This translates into CASSLTGWDTEAFF.

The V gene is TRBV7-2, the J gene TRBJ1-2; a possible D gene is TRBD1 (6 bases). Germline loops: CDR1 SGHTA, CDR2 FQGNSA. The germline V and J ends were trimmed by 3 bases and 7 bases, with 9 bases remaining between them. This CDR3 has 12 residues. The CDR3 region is CASSFTRGGYTF. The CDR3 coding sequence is TGTGCCAGCAGCTTCACCAGGGGTGGCTACACCTTC. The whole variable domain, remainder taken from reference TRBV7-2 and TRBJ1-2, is GAGVSQSPSNKVTEKGKDVELRCDPISGHTALYWYRQSLGQGLEFLIYFQGNSAPDKSGLPSDRFSAERTGGSVSTLTIQRTQQEDSAVYLCASSFTRGGYTFGSGTRLTVV.

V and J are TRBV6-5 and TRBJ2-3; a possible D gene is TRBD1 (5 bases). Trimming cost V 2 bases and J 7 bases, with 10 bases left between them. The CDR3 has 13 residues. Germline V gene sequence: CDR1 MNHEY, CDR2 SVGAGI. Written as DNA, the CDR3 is TGTGCCAGCAGTTACGACAGAACGAATACGCAGTATTTT. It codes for CASSYDRTNTQYF.

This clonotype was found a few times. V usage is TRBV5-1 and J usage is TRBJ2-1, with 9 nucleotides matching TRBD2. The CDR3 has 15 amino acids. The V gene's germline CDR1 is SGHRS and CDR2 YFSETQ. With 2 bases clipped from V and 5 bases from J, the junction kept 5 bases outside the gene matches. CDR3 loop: CASSFLAGRNNEQFF. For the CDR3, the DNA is TGCGCCAGCAGCTTCCTAGCGGGGCGCAACAATGAGCAGTTCTTC. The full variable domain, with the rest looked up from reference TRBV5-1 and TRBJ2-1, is KAGVTQTPRYLIKTRGQQVTLSCSPISGHRSVSWYQQTPGQGLQFLFEYFSETQRNKGNFPGRFSGRQFSNSRSEMNVSTLELGDSALYLCASSFLAGRNNEQFFGPGTRLTVL.

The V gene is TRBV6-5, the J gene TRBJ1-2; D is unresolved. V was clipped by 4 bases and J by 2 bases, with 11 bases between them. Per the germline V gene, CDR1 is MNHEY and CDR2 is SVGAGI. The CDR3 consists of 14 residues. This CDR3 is CASSFRSGNYGYTF. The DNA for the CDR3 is TGTGCCAGCAGTTTTAGGAGTGGGAACTATGGCTACACCTTC.

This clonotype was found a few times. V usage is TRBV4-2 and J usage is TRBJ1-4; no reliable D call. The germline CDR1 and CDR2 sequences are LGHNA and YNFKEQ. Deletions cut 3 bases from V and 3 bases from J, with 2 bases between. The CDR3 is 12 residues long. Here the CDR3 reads CASSQSNEKLFF. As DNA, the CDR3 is TGTGCCAGCAGCCAGTCTAATGAAAAACTGTTTTTT.